These 20 T cell receptor beta chains were sequenced from one sample in a study of regulatory T cells in long-lasting Graves disease. Time point noted: newly diagnosed GD, antithyroid drugs for less than 3 months. Following extraction of RNA from PBMCs, that RNA was used to make the TCR library. For TCR beta, libraries came from iRepertoire HTBI primers and Arm-PCR of CDR3 regions. TCRdb fed the multiplex PCR reads into MiXCR, producing one record per CDR3 protein. The table shows over 300,000 distinct CDR3 sequences, with 15% to 18% occurring only once. Sample: peripheral blood mononuclear cells (PBMCs), taken at new diagnosis, from a patient treated with antithyroid drugs. Source of these receptors: a female donor with Graves disease.

Of note for this clonotype: A much larger clone sits a single nucleotide away, making a read error possible. The rearrangement uses TRBV11-2 and TRBJ1-4; no firm D call. This CDR3 comprises 11 residues. CDR1 SGHAT and CDR2 FQNNGV come from the germline V gene. CDR3 in amino acids: CASSLREELFF. The CDR3 DNA reads as TGTGCCAGCAGCTTACGTGAAGAACTGTTTTTT.

This clonotype was observed many times. V and J are TRBV2 and TRBJ1-1; D remains unclear. CDR3 length equals 11 residues. Germline V gives CDR1 SNHLY, CDR2 FYNNEI. V was cut by 6 bases and J by 1 base, with 3 bases left in between. CDR3 sequence: CASSPNTEAFF. CDR3 in DNA: TGTGCCAGCAGCCCGAACACTGAAGCTTTCTTT.

This clonotype was seen a handful of times. The gene calls are TRBV4-1 and TRBJ1-2; D is perhaps TRBD1 (5 bases). V was clipped by 1 base and J by 3 bases, with 18 bases between them. This CDR3 is 17 amino acids long. Germline assignment: CDR1 MGHRA and CDR2 YSYEKL. The CDR3 bases are TGCGCCAGCAGCCAAGTCGGTGACGGGGCTAACGACTATGGCTACACCTTC. Translated, it gives CASSQVGDGANDYGYTF.

This clonotype was found a few times. The J gene is TRBJ2-1, the V gene TRBV5-1, with D perhaps matching TRBD2 (6 bases). The CDR3 covers 16 residues. The V gene's germline CDR1 is SGHRS and CDR2 YFSETQ. V was trimmed by 4 bases and J by 4 bases, leaving 18 bases between them. DNA for the CDR3: TGCGCCAGCAGCCTCCGGTACGGGGGAGGATACAATGAGCAGTTCTTC. Amino acid sequence: CASSLRYGGGYNEQFF.

This clonotype was recorded a few times. This chain's CDR3 is CASKGGGAYTEAFF. DNA for the CDR3: TGTGCCAGCAAAGGTGGGGGGGCTTACACTGAAGCTTTCTTT. The J gene is TRBJ1-1, the V gene TRBV27; a possible D gene is TRBD1 (6 bases). This CDR3 spans 14 amino acids. With 7 bases removed from V and 3 bases from J, the gap between germline ends came to 15 bases. The germline V gene has CDR1 MNHEY and CDR2 SMNVEV (reference sequence).

Many counts were recorded for this clonotype. The junction shows a germline mismatch at one end, possibly a read error. The chain recombines TRBV4-1 with TRBJ2-7; D might be TRBD1 (6 bases). This CDR3 comprises 13 residues. CDR1 is MGHRA, CDR2 YSYEKL, per germline. The CDR3 loop is CASSQDGFQGPHF. CDR3 nucleotides: TGCGCCAGCAGCCAAGATGGGTTTCAGGGGCCGCACTTC.

The chain uses TRBV13 and TRBJ2-1; D not certain. Per the germline V gene, CDR1 is PRHDT and CDR2 is FYEKMQ (reference sequence). Trimming cost V 5 bases and J 13 bases, with 15 bases left between them. The CDR3 extends over 12 amino acids. CDR3 protein: CASSAGGQTQFF. The CDR3 DNA reads TGTGCCAGCAGCGCCGGTGGGCAGACCCAGTTCTTC.

This clonotype was seen at least ten times. V is TRBV20-1 and J is TRBJ2-2; D uncertain. This CDR3 has 15 residues. Trimming removed 0 bases from V and 3 bases from J, with 11 bases in between. CDR1 is DFQATT and CDR2 is SNEGSKA in the germline V gene (reference sequence). The CDR3 DNA follows: TGCAGTGCTAGAGATGTAGGGCGAGACACCGGGGAGCTGTTTTTT. Encoded protein: CSARDVGRDTGELFF.

Only a few counts were recorded for this clonotype. The J gene is TRBJ2-1, the V gene TRBV10-3; 10 bases agree with TRBD2. This CDR3 comprises 14 residues. Losses at the gene ends were 4 bases for V and 8 bases for J; bases not matched to a gene: 5. Per germline, CDR1 ENHRY and CDR2 SYGVKD. The CDR3 DNA reads TGTGCCATCAGTGGTCGAGCGGGAGGGCATGAGCAGTTCTTC. It codes for CAISGRAGGHEQFF.

This clonotype has a single count. A far larger clone is a single base away, which makes a read error likely. The chain combines TRBV7-2 with TRBJ2-3; D might be TRBD1 or TRBD2, each matching 5 bases. Looked up from germline, CDR1 is SGHTA and CDR2 is FQGNSA. V lost 7 bases to trimming and J lost 10 bases, with 24 bases between them. This CDR3 comprises 15 residues. CDR3 amino acids: CASISGPRRQDAQYF. CDR3 nucleotides: TGTGCCAGCATCTCGGGGCCCCGCAGGCAGGATGCGCAGTATTTT.

The J gene is TRBJ2-2, the V gene TRBV9; D may match TRBD1 or TRBD2 (7 bases each). CDR1 and CDR2 (germline): SGDLS, YYNGEE. The CDR3 has 14 residues. With 4 bases removed from V and 6 bases from J, the gap between germline ends came to 13 bases. The CDR3 region is CASSQSGGAGELFF. CDR3 nucleotides: TGTGCCAGCAGCCAATCAGGGGGGGCCGGGGAGCTGTTTTTT.

CDR3 loop: CASSFQTGHDYEQYF. The CDR3 DNA sequence: TGTGCCAGCAGTTTTCAGACGGGACACGACTACGAGCAGTACTTC. The gene calls are TRBV27 and TRBJ2-7; tentative D call: TRBD1 (6 bases). Germline V gene data show CDR1 as MNHEY and CDR2 as SMNVEV (reference sequence). Trimming pared 3 bases from V and 3 bases from J, leaving 15 bases between. The CDR3 spans 15 residues.

In this sample, this clonotype turned up many times. V is TRBV12-5 and J is TRBJ1-2; D possibly corresponds to TRBD1 (6 bases). CDR3 length: 13 residues. In germline, CDR1 is LGHNT, CDR2 FRNRAP. V was trimmed by 6 bases and J by 8 bases, leaving 16 bases between them. The CDR3: CASGYHRVQGYTF. CDR3 DNA: TGTGCTAGTGGCTATCACAGGGTTCAGGGCTACACCTTC. Combining the CDR3 with reference TRBV12-5 and TRBJ1-2 gives the whole variable domain DARVTQTPRHKVTEMGQEVTMRCQPILGHNTVFWYRQTMMQGLELLAYFRNRAPLDDSGMPKDRFSAEMPDATLATLKIQPSEPRDSAVYFCASGYHRVQGYTFGSGTRLTVV.

The table lists this clonotype with many counts. The chain links TRBV12-3 or TRBV12-4 to TRBJ2-1, with TRBD2 matching over 10 bases. The CDR3 length is 15 residues. The J segment lost 6 bases and the V segment lost 3 bases, leaving 5 bases of the junction unmatched. The CDR3 is CASSFGLAGVNEQFF. CDR3 bases: TGTGCCAGCAGTTTCGGGCTAGCGGGAGTCAATGAGCAGTTCTTC.

This clonotype was seen a handful of times. V gene TRBV5-6 combines with J gene TRBJ2-5; unclear D gene. V was clipped by 5 bases and J by 2 bases, with 10 bases between them. The CDR3 is 13 amino acids. Germline loops: CDR1 SGHDT, CDR2 YYEEEE. The CDR3 coding sequence is TGTGCCAGCAGGCAGTCGTTGCAAGAGACCCAGTACTTC. Amino acid sequence: CASRQSLQETQYF.

This clonotype was seen ten or more times. The genes are TRBV12-3 or TRBV12-4 and TRBJ1-2; D not certain. The length of the CDR3 is 13 residues. Trimming stripped 6 bases from V and 4 bases from J, with 12 bases between. CDR3 region: CASRAGDLYGYTF. DNA of the CDR3: TGTGCCAGCAGAGCTGGGGATCTCTATGGCTACACCTTC.

This clonotype was detected a few times. This rearrangement joins TRBV5-1 to TRBJ2-3, with TRBD2 matching over 14 bases. The CDR3 contains 19 residues. Germline CDR1 is SGHRS and CDR2 is YFSETQ. V shed 5 bases and J 1 base; nucleotides not matched to a gene: 12. CDR3 in DNA: TGCGCCAGCAGAGTGACTAGCGGGGGGGAACCCCTAGGCACAGATACGCAGTATTTT. Protein product: CASRVTSGGEPLGTDTQYF.

In its sample, this clonotype was seen a few times. One end of the junction varies from germline; a read error may be responsible. The chain couples TRBV12-3 or TRBV12-4 to TRBJ1-6; no definite D call. This CDR3 is built from 11 residues. DNA for the CDR3: TGTGCCTGCAGTTTCGGGGCACCCCTCCACTTT. Protein: CACSFGAPLHF.

This clonotype came up many times. The V gene is TRBV12-3 or TRBV12-4, the J gene TRBJ1-3; perhaps TRBD1 as D (6 bases). The CDR3 length is 16 residues. Between the trimmed V and J ends, which lost 3 bases and 1 base, there was a span of 13 bases. The CDR3 bases are TGTGCCAGCAGTTTCGACAGGACGACGTCTGGAAACACCATATATTTT. Residues: CASSFDRTTSGNTIYF.

This clonotype appeared many times. The chain couples TRBV20-1 to TRBJ2-3; 7 nucleotides align to TRBD2. Germline trimming cut 4 bases from V and 2 bases from J; bases unmatched to any gene: 6. This CDR3 comprises 14 residues. Germline loops: CDR1 DFQATT, CDR2 SNEGSKA (reference sequence). The CDR3 spells CSATIAGFTDTQYF. The CDR3 coding sequence is TGCAGTGCTACAATAGCGGGCTTCACAGATACGCAGTATTTT.